This TCR beta chain emerged from a study of low-dose radiotherapy and immunotherapy resistance in tumors. Study information: For Cohort 1, fractions of 0.5 Gy were given every 2 weeks, reaching 6.5 Gy overall.

Covering alpha and beta chains, TRAV- and TRBV-specific primers were used for the first-strand cDNA. PCR amplification of the TCRs was performed with Phusion for 15 to 25 PCR cycles, and it relied on a constant-region primer together with a V-primer adapter. TCRdb re-called the reads through MiXCR, storing one row per CDR3 protein. The table includes under 95,000 distinct CDR3 sequences, over 15% detected once. Time point indicated: before trial treatment. The starting material was PBMCs, obtained before treatment. The TCR was taken from a male donor with prostate cancer.

In nucleotides, the CDR3 is TGTGCCAGCAGCTTCCAGGAGGAAGATTCACCCCTCCACTTT. Its translation: CASSFQEEDSPLHF. The chain carries TRBV9 and TRBJ1-6; D gene ambiguous. Germline CDR1 and CDR2: SGDLS and YYNGEE. The CDR3 consists of 14 residues. V was pared by 4 bases and J by 8 bases, with 13 bases between.